This TCR beta chain was captured in a study of blood T cells in healthy people across ages (dated by TCRdb to the mid-2010s). General notes on the study: In model experiments, template switching captured about one uniquely barcoded TCR beta cDNA molecule for every two T cells. To track age-related changes in TCR beta repertoire diversity, the study relied on deep sequencing normalized with unique cDNA molecular identifiers. The donors were divided into four age groups: young (average approximately 16 years), middle-aged (about 41), aged (about 60) and long-lived (roughly 88). The study analyzed two additional independent replicas of 1 million unique cDNA reads from the same blood draw for two donors, one aged 18 to 29 and one aged 80 or older.

From its cysteine to its phenylalanine, the CDR3 spans 14 amino acids. Only CDR3 DNA remains: 42 bases, in frame from the first base. V and J lose 8 bases and 3 bases, and a span of 16 bases separates them. In the germline V gene (reference sequence), CDR1 corresponds to MNHNY and CDR2 to SVGAGI. To prepare the library, 5' RACE was applied. Sequencing took place on an Illumina HiSeq 2500. A second PCR of about 7 to 12 cycles was run with a J-beta primer mix and a sample-barcoded 5' primer. Each TCR beta cDNA molecule received a unique molecular identifier from a template-switch 5' adaptor carrying 12 random nucleotides. Each sample yielded at least 3 million CDR3-containing paired-end reads. First-strand cDNA synthesis was performed from all RNA using the Mint cDNA synthesis kit, with priming by a TRBC-specific oligonucleotide. Following uracil-DNA glycosylase treatment, a first 18-cycle PCR with universal primers M1SS and BC2_uni_R was performed on all cDNA. On the study's bioinformatics: For normalization, 1 million high-quality reads were randomly selected from each sample, with every read carrying a distinct molecular identifier. Reads with shared molecular identifiers were discarded instead of being binned into consensus sequences. MiTCR, run with a Q25 quality threshold and the strictest error-elimination algorithm, handled CDR3 identification, clonotype clustering and error correction. A nonparametric unseen species model with Euler transformation was used to estimate a lower bound on total TCR beta diversity. TCRdb reprocessed the public reads (quality trimming at Q25 with fastp, clone calling with MiXCR) and kept in-frame beta chains. Here each entry gathers all rows of one CDR3 protein and keeps the most common genes and DNA. It is TCRdb's table, rather than the study itself, that gives the V and J calls and clone size. The sample table records around 1,000,000 distinct CDR3 sequences; roughly 24% of these occur just once. The top ten constitute around 0.75% of the sample.

This clonotype appeared a few times. Its recognized antigen is unknown. No clone much larger than this one lies a single base away; base qualities are absent. Overall study outcomes, separate from this receptor: Estimates of total diversity based on one million sequenced T cells were regarded as lower bounds and as underestimates. Bulk unsorted PBMC profiling prevented conclusive comparison of naive and antigen-experienced compartments. Observed TCR beta diversity per million T cells fell roughly linearly with age, and a significant reduction was already apparent by age roughly 40. Compared with the aged group, the long-lived group had more naive CD4+ T cells, fewer expanded clones and increased TCR diversity, a pattern suggesting age selection. The percentage of naive T cells measured by flow cytometry correlated strongly with observed TCR beta diversity. Donor CMV infection status was unknown, potentially confounding age-related changes in expanded clonotypes.

The donors were roughly 39 Caucasian individuals from Russia, aged roughly 6 to 100 years, who were systemically healthy. Each donor gave ten milliliters of peripheral blood, collected into EDTA-treated Vacutainer tubes. Ficoll-Paque density-gradient centrifugation was used to isolate PBMCs, with at least 6.5 million per sample. Trizol reagent was used to extract total RNA from PBMCs, with at least 6 micrograms per sample. Naive CD45RAhigh/CD27high T cell percentages were measured by flow cytometry on a PBMC aliquot from every donor. The same sample was also used in a study of T cells of mothers and their children. The second investigation adds: The donors were nine systemically healthy Caucasian individuals, made up of three mothers and their six children. cDNA synthesis consumed the entire amount of extracted RNA, loaded at around 1.5 ug RNA in each 15 ul reaction. In the second PCR, sample barcodes and 2-4 random nucleotides were introduced via the M1S primer. Over 9.5 million TCR beta CDR3 reads came from each mother, compared with a few million reads from each child. In both related and unrelated pairs, thymic selection shapes the output of TCR recombination in a similar way, with inherited differences having only a minor effect. Normalized repertoire overlap in related mother-child pairs was always slightly higher than in unrelated mother-child pairs, but the difference was never significant. With a sensitivity of about 100 clones per million clonotypes, no persistent microchimeric T cell clones were detected. To look for features that set related mother-child pairs apart from unrelated individuals, the researchers ran deep NGS to compare the TCR beta repertoires of mothers and children. Mothers averaged about 37 +/- 4 years of age and children averaged roughly 10 +/- 4 years. After adapter ligation was performed with NEBNext reagents, the libraries were sequenced on an Illumina HiSeq 2000 with 100+100 nt paired-end reads. To prevent cross-contamination, the mother and child libraries were prepared one month apart and sequenced in separate runs. Each donor had between about 450,000 and 2,100,000 distinct TCR beta clonotypes identified. Naive TCR beta clonotypes were estimated from low-frequency clonotypes matched to each donor's FACS-determined naive share, without sorting.

The chain was built from TRBV6-6 and TRBJ1-2; confidence is insufficient to name the D gene. The specimen was blood. This TCR was sampled from a girl aged 2 to 10 in good health. CDR3 sequence: CASFKGNSYYGYTF. The DNA is as follows: TGTGCCAGCTTTAAAGGAAACTCGTACTATGGCTACACCTTC.